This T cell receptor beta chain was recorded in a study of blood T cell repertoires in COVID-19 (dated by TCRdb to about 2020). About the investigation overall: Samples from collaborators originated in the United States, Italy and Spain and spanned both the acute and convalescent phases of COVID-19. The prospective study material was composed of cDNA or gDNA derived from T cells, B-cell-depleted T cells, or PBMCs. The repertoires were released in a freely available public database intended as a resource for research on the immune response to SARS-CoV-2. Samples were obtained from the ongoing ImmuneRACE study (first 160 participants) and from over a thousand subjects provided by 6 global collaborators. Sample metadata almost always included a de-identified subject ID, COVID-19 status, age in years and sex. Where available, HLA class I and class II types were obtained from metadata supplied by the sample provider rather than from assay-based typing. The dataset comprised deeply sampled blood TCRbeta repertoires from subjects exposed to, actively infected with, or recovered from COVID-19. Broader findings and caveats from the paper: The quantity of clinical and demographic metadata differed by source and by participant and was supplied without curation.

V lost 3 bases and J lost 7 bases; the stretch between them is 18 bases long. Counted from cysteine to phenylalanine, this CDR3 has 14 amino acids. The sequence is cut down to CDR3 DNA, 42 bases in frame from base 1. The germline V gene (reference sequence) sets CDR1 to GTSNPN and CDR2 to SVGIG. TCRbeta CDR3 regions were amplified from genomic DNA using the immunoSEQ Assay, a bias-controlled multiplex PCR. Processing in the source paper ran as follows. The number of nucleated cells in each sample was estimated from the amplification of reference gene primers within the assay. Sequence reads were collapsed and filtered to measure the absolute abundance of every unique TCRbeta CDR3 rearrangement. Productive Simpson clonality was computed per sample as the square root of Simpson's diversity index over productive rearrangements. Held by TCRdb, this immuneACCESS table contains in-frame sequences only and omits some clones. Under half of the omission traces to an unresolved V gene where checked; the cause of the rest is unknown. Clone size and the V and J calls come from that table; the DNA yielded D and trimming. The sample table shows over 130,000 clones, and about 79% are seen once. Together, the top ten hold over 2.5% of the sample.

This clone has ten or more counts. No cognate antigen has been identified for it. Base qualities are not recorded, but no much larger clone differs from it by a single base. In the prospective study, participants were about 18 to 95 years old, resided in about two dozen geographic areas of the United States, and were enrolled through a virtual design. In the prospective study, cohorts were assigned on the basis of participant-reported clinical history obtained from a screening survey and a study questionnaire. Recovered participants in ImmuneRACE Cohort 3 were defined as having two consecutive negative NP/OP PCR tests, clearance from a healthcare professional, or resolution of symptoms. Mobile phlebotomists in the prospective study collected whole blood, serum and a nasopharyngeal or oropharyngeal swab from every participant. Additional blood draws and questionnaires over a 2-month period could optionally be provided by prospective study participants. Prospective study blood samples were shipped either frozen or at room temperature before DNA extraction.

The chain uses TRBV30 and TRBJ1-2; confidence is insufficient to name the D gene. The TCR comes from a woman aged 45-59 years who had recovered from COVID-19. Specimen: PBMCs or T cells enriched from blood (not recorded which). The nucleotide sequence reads TGTGCCTGGAGCCGAACTGTGTCGGTCTTTGGCTACACCTTC. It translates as CAWSRTVSVFGYTF.